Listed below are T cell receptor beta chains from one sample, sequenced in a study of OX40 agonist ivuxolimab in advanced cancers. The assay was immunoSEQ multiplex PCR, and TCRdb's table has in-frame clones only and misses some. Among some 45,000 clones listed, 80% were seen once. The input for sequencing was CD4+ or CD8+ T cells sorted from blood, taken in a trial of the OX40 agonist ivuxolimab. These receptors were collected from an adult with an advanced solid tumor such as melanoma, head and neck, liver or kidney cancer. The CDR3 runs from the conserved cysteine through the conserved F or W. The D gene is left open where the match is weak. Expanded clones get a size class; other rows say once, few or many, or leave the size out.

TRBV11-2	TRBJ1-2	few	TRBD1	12	TGTGCCAGCAGCGAGGACAGGGGAGGCTACACCTTC	CASSEDRGGYTF
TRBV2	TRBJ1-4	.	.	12	TGTGCCAGCAGTGAAAGGGTCGAAAAACTGTTTTTT	CASSERVEKLFF
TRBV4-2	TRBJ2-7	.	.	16	TGTGCCAGCAGCCAAGGACAATTTCAAGGGATCTACGAGCAGTACTTC	CASSQGQFQGIYEQYF
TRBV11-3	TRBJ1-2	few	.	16	TGTGCCAGCAGCTTAGAGGGTCGGGGAGGCCAGTATGGCTACACCTTC	CASSLEGRGGQYGYTF
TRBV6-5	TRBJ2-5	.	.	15	TGTGCCAGCAGAGGCACCGGGGCGTACCAAGAGACCCAGTACTTC	CASRGTGAYQETQYF
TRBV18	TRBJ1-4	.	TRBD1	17	TGTGCCAGCTCACCACCGGGGACAGGGGGCGTTCGTGAAAAACTGTTTTTT	CASSPPGTGGVREKLFF
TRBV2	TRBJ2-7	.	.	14	TGTGCCATCGTCTATCAGTCCAGGTCATACGAGCAGTACTTC	CAIVYQSRSYEQYF
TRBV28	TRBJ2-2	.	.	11	TGTGCCAGCATGGGTTCCCGGGAGCTGTTTTTT	CASMGSRELFF
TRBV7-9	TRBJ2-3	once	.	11	TGTGCCAGCAGCTCCTATGATACGCAGTATTTT	CASSSYDTQYF
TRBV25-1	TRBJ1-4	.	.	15	TGTGCCAGCAGTGACAGGGCCTCAACTAATGAAAAACTGTTTTTT	CASSDRASTNEKLFF
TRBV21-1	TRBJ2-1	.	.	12	TGTGCCAGCAGCAAGACAGATAATGAGCAGTTCTTC	CASSKTDNEQFF
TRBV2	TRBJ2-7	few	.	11	TGTGCCAGCAGGCAGTTCTACGAGCAGTACTTC	CASRQFYEQYF
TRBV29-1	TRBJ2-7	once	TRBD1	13	TGCAGCGTTTCCGGGACAGTCACCTACGAGCAGTACTTC	CSVSGTVTYEQYF
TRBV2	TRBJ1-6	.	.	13	TGTGCCAGCAGGCGGGGGGAGAGGACACCCCTCCACTTT	CASRRGERTPLHF
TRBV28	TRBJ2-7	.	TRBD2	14	TGTGCCAGCAGTTTGGAGCAGCGGGAGTACGAGCAGTACTTC	CASSLEQREYEQYF
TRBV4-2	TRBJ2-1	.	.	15	TGTGCCAGCAGCCAAAACGTCTGGAGGGCCGATGAGCAGTTCTTC	CASSQNVWRADEQFF
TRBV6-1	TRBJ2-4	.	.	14	TGTGCCAGCAGTGAACGATTCGGTGAAAACATTCAGTACTTC	CASSERFGENIQYF
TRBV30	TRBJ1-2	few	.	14	TGTGCCTGGAGTGTTCCGGGGATGGTAACTGGCTACACCTTC	CAWSVPGMVTGYTF
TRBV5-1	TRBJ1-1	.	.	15	TGCGCCAGCAGCGTCCAAGGGGGAGAGTTCACTGAAGCTTTCTTT	CASSVQGGEFTEAFF
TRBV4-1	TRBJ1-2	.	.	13	TGCGCCAGCAGCCAAGCTGACAGCTATGGCTACACCTTC	CASSQADSYGYTF
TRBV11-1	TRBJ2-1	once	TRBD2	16	TGTGCCAGCAGCCCGGGCGCGGGACTAGCGGGCAATGAGCAGTTCTTC	CASSPGAGLAGNEQFF
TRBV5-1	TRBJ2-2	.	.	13	TGCGCCAGCAGCTTGATAGGTACCGGGGAGCTGTTTTTT	CASSLIGTGELFF
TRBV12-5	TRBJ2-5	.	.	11	TGTGCTAGTGGTTTCGGGGAGACCCAGTACTTC	CASGFGETQYF
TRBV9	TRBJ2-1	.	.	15	TGTGCCAGCAGCGCCCACTTGTTATCCTACAATGAGCAGTTCTTC	CASSAHLLSYNEQFF
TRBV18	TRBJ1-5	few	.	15	TGTGCCAGCTCAGCTTTCTCGGGGGAGGGTCAGCCCCAGCATTTT	CASSAFSGEGQPQHF
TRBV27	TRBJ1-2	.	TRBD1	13	TGTGCCAGCAGTTTGGGACAGGGGGCTGGCTACACCTTC	CASSLGQGAGYTF
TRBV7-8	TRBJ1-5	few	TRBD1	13	TGTGCCAGCAGCACAGGGGTGCATCAGCCCCAGCATTTT	CASSTGVHQPQHF
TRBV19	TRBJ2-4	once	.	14	TGTGCCAGTAGTTCACAGGGTGGAACAAACATTCAGTACTTC	CASSSQGGTNIQYF
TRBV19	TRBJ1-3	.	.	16	TGTGCCAGTAGTATAGACCGCGACAACTCTGGAAACACCATATATTTT	CASSIDRDNSGNTIYF
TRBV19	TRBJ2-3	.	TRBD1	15	TGTGCCAGTAGTACCTGGACAGGGGCCATAGATACGCAGTATTTT	CASSTWTGAIDTQYF
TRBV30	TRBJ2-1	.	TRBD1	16	TGTGCCTGGACCCCTACCGGGACAGGGGGCTACAATGAGCAGTTCTTC	CAWTPTGTGGYNEQFF
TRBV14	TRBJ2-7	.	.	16	TGTGCCAGCAGCCAAGGTGGGGGGACAAGATCTTACGAGCAGTACTTC	CASSQGGGTRSYEQYF
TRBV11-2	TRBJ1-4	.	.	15	TGTGCCAGCCGCCGTCCGGGAACAACTAATGAAAAACTGTTTTTT	CASRRPGTTNEKLFF
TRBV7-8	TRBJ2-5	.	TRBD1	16	TGTGCCAGCAGCCCTTCGGTGGGGACAGGGCAGGAGACCCAGTACTTC	CASSPSVGTGQETQYF
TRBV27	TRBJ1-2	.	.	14	TGTGCCAGCAGTCCGGGGACTTCCGTCTATGGCTACACCTTC	CASSPGTSVYGYTF
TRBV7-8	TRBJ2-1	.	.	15	TGTGCCAGCAGCTCTCGGGAGTTCACCTACAATGAGCAGTTCTTC	CASSSREFTYNEQFF
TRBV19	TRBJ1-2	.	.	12	TGTGCCAGTAGTCCAAAGCGGGGGGGCTACACCTTC	CASSPKRGGYTF
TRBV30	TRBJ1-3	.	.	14	TGTGCCTGGAGTGTACTCCGCTCTGGAAACACCATATATTTT	CAWSVLRSGNTIYF
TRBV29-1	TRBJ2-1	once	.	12	TGCAGCGCCCTCCCGGTACTGAGTGAGCAGTTCTTC	CSALPVLSEQFF
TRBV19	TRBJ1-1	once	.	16	TGTGCCAGTAGTATAAGGGGAGTCCGCCAGAACACTGAAGCTTTCTTT	CASSIRGVRQNTEAFF
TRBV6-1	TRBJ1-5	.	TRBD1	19	TGTGCCAGCAGTGTCCCCCGGGACAGGCCGATCTATAGCAATCAGCCCCAGCATTTT	CASSVPRDRPIYSNQPQHF